The 30 T cell receptor beta chains below all came from one sample that was sequenced in a study of blood T cell repertoires in COVID-19. Data came from immunoSEQ multiplex PCR; TCRdb stores just in-frame clones and leaves some out. Here the sample spans around 85,000 clones, 90% being singletons. Material for sequencing was peripheral blood. Receptors originate from a woman of 80 years or more with active or convalescent COVID-19.

The genes are TRBV6-4 and TRBJ2-7; TRBD2 is a possible D gene (5 bases). From germline, CDR1 is MRHNA and CDR2 SNTAGT. Trimming took 6 bases from V and 6 from J, leaving 18 bases between them. The length of the CDR3 is 14 residues. CDR3 bases: TGTGCCAGCAGCACGTCGGGGAGTTCTGGCGAGCAGTACTTC. Translated, it gives CASSTSGSSGEQYF.

The gene calls are TRBV6-5 and TRBJ2-3, with D perhaps matching TRBD1 (6 bases). The length of the CDR3 is 12 residues. V lost 7 bases to trimming and J lost 3 bases, with 8 bases between them. Germline V lookup: CDR1 MNHEY, CDR2 SVGAGI. In DNA, the CDR3 is TGTGCCAGCAACAGGGTAACAGATACGCAGTATTTT. Its translation: CASNRVTDTQYF.

The chain employs TRBV12-3 or TRBV12-4 and TRBJ2-1; tentatively, D is TRBD2 (5 bases). Trimming shortened V by 8 bases and J by 3 bases, and 11 bases separated the two germline ends. The CDR3 has 13 residues. The CDR3 DNA is TGTGCCAGCGGGAGCTGGGGCTACAATGAGCAGTTCTTC. It encodes CASGSWGYNEQFF.

V usage is TRBV24-1 and J usage is TRBJ2-7, with TRBD1 matching over 12 bases. Germline values: CDR1 KGHDR, CDR2 SFDVKD. The CDR3 has 15 amino acids. Trimming at V came to 5 bases and at J to 6 bases, leaving 7 bases not matched to a gene. The DNA of the CDR3 is TGTGCCACCAGTGCCCCGGGACAGGGGGCGTCCGAGCAGTACTTC. This sequence encodes CATSAPGQGASEQYF.

This chain connects TRBV28 to TRBJ1-5; no firm D call. V lost 5 bases to trimming and J lost 6 bases, with 14 bases between them. Germline assignment: CDR1 MDHEN and CDR2 SYDVKM. This CDR3 contains 14 residues. The CDR3 here is CASSPPYGSQPQHF. For the CDR3, the DNA is TGTGCCAGCAGTCCCCCATACGGGAGTCAGCCCCAGCATTTT. Variable domain in full (rest from reference TRBV28 and TRBJ1-5): DVKVTQSSRYLVKRTGEKVFLECVQDMDHENMFWYRQDPGLGLRLIYFSYDVKMKEKGDIPEGYSVSREKKERFSLILESASTNQTSMYLCASSPPYGSQPQHFGDGTRLSIL.

J is TRBJ1-1 and V is TRBV5-4; 7 nucleotides align to TRBD1. From germline, CDR1 is SGHNT and CDR2 YYREEE (reference sequence). V trimming: 3 bases; J trimming: 6 bases; junction bases outside the gene matches: 14. The CDR3 spans 16 residues. The CDR3 nucleotides read TGTGCCAGCAGCTCAGCTTACAGGGGTACGGACGCTGAAGCTTTCTTT. Residues: CASSSAYRGTDAEAFF.

The genes are TRBV5-1 and TRBJ2-1; tentatively, D is TRBD1 (6 bases). The CDR3 runs 15 residues. V shed 4 bases and J shed 0 bases, with 11 bases lying between them. The V gene's germline CDR1 is SGHRS and CDR2 YFSETQ. DNA of the CDR3: TGCGCCAGCAGCCCCAGGGGATTCTCCTACAATGAGCAGTTCTTC. Protein: CASSPRGFSYNEQFF. Full variable domain (rest looked up from reference TRBV5-1 and TRBJ2-1): KAGVTQTPRYLIKTRGQQVTLSCSPISGHRSVSWYQQTPGQGLQFLFEYFSETQRNKGNFPGRFSGRQFSNSRSEMNVSTLELGDSALYLCASSPRGFSYNEQFFGPGTRLTVL.

This clone was seen only a few times. The rearrangement links TRBV7-9 to TRBJ1-1; D remains ambiguous. Germline V CDR1 and CDR2: SEHNR, FQNEAQ (reference sequence). The CDR3 is made up of 16 amino acids. Trimming left V 2 bases short and J 1 base short, with 14 bases between. The CDR3: CASSLNLNLPNTEAFF. Here the CDR3 DNA reads TGTGCCAGCAGCTTAAACCTCAACCTACCGAACACTGAAGCTTTCTTT.

V usage is TRBV14 and J usage is TRBJ2-3; 13 bases are a match to TRBD2. Per germline, CDR1 SGHDN and CDR2 FVKESK. The CDR3 consists of 18 residues. With V trimmed by 3 bases and J by 5 bases, 11 bases remained unmatched. For the CDR3, the DNA is TGTGCCAGCAGCCAGGATCTCGGACTAGCGGGAGAATTAGATACGCAGTATTTT. It codes for CASSQDLGLAGELDTQYF. The entire variable domain, with the rest obtained from reference TRBV14 and TRBJ2-3, is as follows: EAGVTQFPSHSVIEKGQTVTLRCDPISGHDNLYWYRRVMGKEIKFLLHFVKESKQDESGMPNNRFLAERTGGTYSTLKVQPAELEDSGVYFCASSQDLGLAGELDTQYFGPGTRLTVL.

CDR3 residues: CASSLTGGGAGANVLTF. The CDR3 region has the DNA TGCGCCAGCAGCTTGACAGGGGGGGGCGCTGGGGCCAACGTCCTGACTTTC. The chain combines TRBV5-1 with TRBJ2-6; D might be TRBD1 (8 bases). The germline V gene has CDR1 SGHRS and CDR2 YFSETQ. The CDR3 extends over 17 amino acids. V was shortened by 1 base and J by 2 bases, with 13 bases between the two germline ends.

This chain connects TRBV28 to TRBJ1-1, with D possibly being TRBD1 (5 bases). Germline CDR1 MDHEN, CDR2 SYDVKM. Trimming stripped 6 bases from V and 4 bases from J, with 21 bases between. CDR3 length: 16 amino acids. The CDR3 reads CASRTEVFASGTEAFF. CDR3 in DNA: TGTGCCAGCAGGACAGAAGTTTTCGCTTCGGGCACTGAAGCTTTCTTT. The complete variable domain, with remaining parts taken from reference TRBV28 and TRBJ1-1, reads DVKVTQSSRYLVKRTGEKVFLECVQDMDHENMFWYRQDPGLGLRLIYFSYDVKMKEKGDIPEGYSVSREKKERFSLILESASTNQTSMYLCASRTEVFASGTEAFFGQGTRLTVV.

The chain has TRBV5-1 and TRBJ2-5; 8 bases align to TRBD2. Germline V CDR1 and CDR2: SGHRS, YFSETQ. V lost 0 bases, J lost 4 bases, and 5 bases stayed unmatched. This CDR3 is built from 15 residues. In DNA, the CDR3 is TGCGCCAGCAGCTTGGTACCTAGCGGGCGAGAGACCCAGTACTTC. Its protein product is CASSLVPSGRETQYF.

This rearrangement joins TRBV4-2 to TRBJ1-2, with 11 bases aligning to TRBD1. V was pared by 4 bases and J by 8 bases, with 6 bases of the junction left unmatched. The CDR3 has 14 residues. In germline, CDR1 is LGHNA, CDR2 YNFKEQ. This CDR3 is CASSPGQGVSGYTF. CDR3 DNA sequence: TGTGCCAGCAGCCCGGGACAGGGGGTGAGCGGCTACACCTTC.

The J gene is TRBJ2-5, the V gene TRBV7-2; 9 bases are a match to TRBD2. Germline V gene lookup returns CDR1 SGHTA and CDR2 FQGNSA. Trimming cost V 5 bases and J 4 bases; bases outside gene matches: 14. This CDR3 comprises 17 residues. The CDR3 region is CASSPVPRSGRRETQYF. In nucleotides, the CDR3 is TGTGCCAGCAGCCCTGTGCCCAGGAGCGGGAGGAGAGAGACCCAGTACTTC.

V is TRBV11-2 and J is TRBJ2-1, with D possibly being TRBD2 (5 bases). Germline-derived CDR1 and CDR2 are SGHAT and FQNNGV. The CDR3 has 14 amino acids. V lost 5 bases, J lost 0 bases, and 8 bases lay in between. This CDR3 reads CASSPGSSYNEQFF. The CDR3 nucleotides are TGTGCCAGCAGCCCGGGGAGCTCCTACAATGAGCAGTTCTTC.

The V gene is TRBV6-2 or TRBV6-3, the J gene TRBJ2-3; the D gene is possibly TRBD2 (6 bases). The CDR3 extends over 14 amino acids. V dropped 5 bases and J dropped 0 bases, with 9 bases sitting between them. Per germline, CDR1 MNHEY and CDR2 SVGEGT. CDR3 nucleotide sequence: TGTGCCAGCAGTCGGAGGGCTAGCACAGATACGCAGTATTTT. It yields the protein CASSRRASTDTQYF.

The CDR3: CASSWGTGGSGANVLTF. CDR3 DNA: TGTGCCAGCAGTTGGGGGACAGGGGGCTCTGGGGCCAACGTCCTGACTTTC. The gene calls are TRBV6-2 or TRBV6-3 and TRBJ2-6; 11 nucleotides line up with TRBD1. Germline V lookup: CDR1 MNHEY, CDR2 SVGEGT. The CDR3 is made up of 17 amino acids. V was clipped by 4 bases and J by 0 bases; unmatched bases: 2.

This rearrangement joins TRBV7-9 to TRBJ1-2; a weak D match, TRBD1 (6 bases). With 5 bases removed from V and 6 bases from J, the gap between germline ends came to 16 bases. The CDR3 spans 14 residues. Germline CDR1 reads SEHNR; CDR2 reads FQNEAQ (reference sequence). The DNA for the CDR3 is TGTGCCAGCAGCCGCCCGGGGCAGGGGAATGGCTACACCTTC. Its translation is CASSRPGQGNGYTF.

This chain joins TRBV24-1 and TRBJ2-2; D is undetermined. Trimming took 5 bases from V and 3 from J, leaving 12 bases between them. The CDR3 loop spans 15 amino acids. Germline values: CDR1 KGHDR, CDR2 SFDVKD. CDR3 in DNA: TGTGCCACCAGTGGCCCTGGCCGGGACACCGGGGAGCTGTTTTTT. Translating gives CATSGPGRDTGELFF.

The rearrangement joins TRBV5-1 to TRBJ2-1; the match to TRBD2 covers 8 bases. Germline V gives CDR1 SGHRS, CDR2 YFSETQ. The J segment lost 1 base and the V segment lost 4 bases, leaving 4 bases of the junction unmatched. The CDR3 spans 15 residues. The CDR3 spells CASSNSGKSYNEQFF. As DNA, the CDR3 is TGCGCCAGCAGCAATAGCGGGAAGTCCTACAATGAGCAGTTCTTC.

This chain joins TRBV27 and TRBJ2-1, with 9 bases that match TRBD2. The CDR3 length is 15 residues. CDR1 MNHEY and CDR2 SMNVEV come from the germline V gene (reference sequence). V lost 7 bases to trimming and J lost 9 bases; unmatched junction nucleotides: 13. The CDR3 DNA is TGTGCCAGCACCCCGGGGGTAGCGGGAGTTAGTGAGCAGTTCTTC. This sequence encodes CASTPGVAGVSEQFF.

The rearrangement links TRBV9 to TRBJ2-3; 16 positions match TRBD2. The germline gives CDR1 SGDLS, CDR2 YYNGEE. CDR3 length: 20 amino acids. Trimming removed 4 bases from V and 1 base from J; junction bases left unmatched: 12. The CDR3 DNA follows: TGTGCCAGCAGCTTAACTCCGGGACTAGCGGGAGGGAGGGGCACAGATACGCAGTATTTT. Translation: CASSLTPGLAGGRGTDTQYF.

The rearrangement joins TRBV4-1 to TRBJ1-2; D is uncertain. Germline CDR1 MGHRA, CDR2 YSYEKL. The CDR3 is 17 amino acids. The V end lost 0 bases, the J end lost 0 bases, and 14 bases lay between the germline ends. The CDR3 bases are TGCGCCAGCAGCCAAGACGGAGGACCGGGAACTAACTATGGCTACACCTTC. As protein: CASSQDGGPGTNYGYTF.

V is TRBV2 and J is TRBJ2-1, with 7 bases aligning to TRBD2. The V and J ends lost 2 bases and 9 bases, in that order; junction bases with no gene match: 10. The CDR3 loop spans 15 amino acids. Germline CDR1 and CDR2: SNHLY and FYNNEI. The CDR3 loop reads CASSEIPSLAGEQFF. The CDR3 region has the DNA TGTGCCAGCAGTGAAATCCCCTCCTTAGCGGGTGAGCAGTTCTTC. Together with reference TRBV2 and TRBJ2-1, the CDR3 gives the full variable domain: EPEVTQTPSHQVTQMGQEVILRCVPISNHLYFYWYRQILGQKVEFLVSFYNNEISEKSEIFDDQFSVERPDGSNFTLKIRSTKLEDSAMYFCASSEIPSLAGEQFFGPGTRLTVL.

J is TRBJ1-2 and V is TRBV24-1, with 8 bases that match TRBD1. J gave up 7 bases and V 7 bases, and 10 bases lay outside the gene matches. The CDR3 has 14 residues. Germline V CDR1 and CDR2: KGHDR, SFDVKD. The CDR3 is CATSAGQGAIGYTF. Written as DNA, the CDR3 is TGTGCCACCAGCGCCGGACAGGGTGCTATTGGCTACACCTTC.

The chain's CDR3 is CASSLRGVAAYNEQFF. CDR3 DNA: TGTGCCAGCAGCTTGAGGGGAGTAGCGGCTTACAATGAGCAGTTCTTC. The chain carries TRBV11-2 and TRBJ2-1; possible D gene TRBD2, 6 bases. CDR1 is SGHAT and CDR2 is FQNNGV in the germline V gene. Trimming took off 3 bases at V and 4 bases at J, with 16 bases between the two ends. There are 16 residues in the CDR3.

This rearrangement joins TRBV19 to TRBJ1-1, with D possibly being TRBD1 (6 bases). Trimming removed 6 bases at V and 2 bases at J, with 16 bases between. The CDR3 loop spans 15 amino acids. Germline-derived CDR1 and CDR2 are LNHDA and SQIVND (reference sequence). CDR3 DNA: TGTGCCAGTAGGGGACAAGGGGTGAGTAACACTGAAGCTTTCTTT. Protein product: CASRGQGVSNTEAFF. Full variable domain (missing parts from reference TRBV19 and TRBJ1-1): DGGITQSPKYLFRKEGQNVTLSCEQNLNHDAMYWYRQDPGQGLRLIYYSQIVNDFQKGDIAEGYSVSREKKESFPLTVTSAQKNPTAFYLCASRGQGVSNTEAFFGQGTRLTVV.

The genes are TRBV9 and TRBJ2-1, with 7 bases matching TRBD1. CDR1 is SGDLS, CDR2 YYNGEE, per germline. The trim removed 0 bases at V and 6 bases at J, leaving 3 bases unmatched. The CDR3 is made up of 14 amino acids. CDR3 amino acids: CASSVVAGGNEQFF. The CDR3, as DNA: TGTGCCAGCAGCGTAGTGGCAGGGGGCAATGAGCAGTTCTTC. Drawing the rest from reference TRBV9 and TRBJ2-1, the complete variable domain is DSGVTQTPKHLITATGQRVTLRCSPRSGDLSVYWYQQSLDQGLQFLIQYYNGEERAKGNILERFSAQQFPDLHSELNLSSLELGDSALYFCASSVVAGGNEQFFGPGTRLTVL.

This rearrangement joins TRBV5-1 to TRBJ2-5; 9 bases agree with TRBD2. CDR3 length: 16 amino acids. The V and J ends lost 3 bases and 4 bases, in that order; junction bases with no gene match: 10. Germline CDR1 is SGHRS and CDR2 is YFSETQ. The CDR3 loop is CASSWVAGVGAETQYF. The DNA of the CDR3 is TGCGCCAGCAGCTGGGTAGCGGGGGTTGGGGCAGAGACCCAGTACTTC.

This chain connects TRBV19 to TRBJ1-4; maybe TRBD1 (5 bases). Germline loops: CDR1 LNHDA, CDR2 SQIVND (reference sequence). The CDR3 contains 14 residues. Trimming cost V 3 bases and J 7 bases, with 12 bases left between them. Here the CDR3 reads CASSIQGGVEKLFF. The CDR3 DNA reads as TGTGCCAGTAGTATCCAAGGAGGGGTTGAAAAACTGTTTTTT.